A selection of T cell receptor beta chains follows, all from one sample in a study of cytomegalovirus exposure and HLA in healthy donors. TCRdb keeps only in-frame clones here, not all; method: immunoSEQ multiplex PCR. The data show some 130,000 clones, 94% seen once. Source material: PBMCs. These receptors were taken from a man between 18 and 29 years old in good health and CMV-seropositive. The CDR3 runs from the conserved cysteine through the conserved F or W. Each record gives: D gene, J gene, V gene, clone size, CDR3 DNA, CDR3 protein. The D gene is left open where the match is weak. A clone size is listed for some rows: how often the clone was seen (once, few, many), or a class if it is expanded.

d_call: -
j_call: TRBJ1-4
v_call: TRBV27
clone_size: -
cdr3_nt: TGTGCCAGCAGTCCCGGGGAGGGTAGGACTAATGAAAAACTGTTTTTT
cdr3_aa: CASSPGEGRTNEKLFF

d_call: -
j_call: TRBJ2-7
v_call: TRBV29-1
clone_size: once
cdr3_nt: TGCAGCGTGGCAGGGTCTTCCTACGAGCAGTACTTC
cdr3_aa: CSVAGSSYEQYF

d_call: TRBD1
j_call: TRBJ1-1
v_call: TRBV30
clone_size: -
cdr3_nt: TGTGCCTGGAGTCCTGGGACAGGGACTGAAGCTTTCTTT
cdr3_aa: CAWSPGTGTEAFF

d_call: -
j_call: TRBJ2-7
v_call: TRBV11-2
clone_size: once
cdr3_nt: TGTGCCAGCAGCTTAGGTCGGGAGCAGTACTTC
cdr3_aa: CASSLGREQYF

d_call: -
j_call: TRBJ2-7
v_call: TRBV11-3
clone_size: few
cdr3_nt: TGTGCCAGCAGCCCCAGAGCGGGCGCGAGCTCCTACGAGCAGTACTTC
cdr3_aa: CASSPRAGASSYEQYF

d_call: -
j_call: TRBJ2-1
v_call: TRBV5-1
clone_size: -
cdr3_nt: TGCGCCAGCAGCTTGGGACCCTCATTAAGGGGGAGAAACAATGAGCAGTTCTTC
cdr3_aa: CASSLGPSLRGRNNEQFF

d_call: -
j_call: TRBJ2-1
v_call: TRBV13
clone_size: -
cdr3_nt: TGTGCCAGCAGCTTATTAGGTGGGAGGCCCTACAATGAGCAGTTCTTC
cdr3_aa: CASSLLGGRPYNEQFF

d_call: -
j_call: TRBJ1-1
v_call: TRBV15
clone_size: -
cdr3_nt: TGTGCCACCAGCAGAGACCCCCAGGGTTTTGGCACTGAAGCTTTCTTT
cdr3_aa: CATSRDPQGFGTEAFF

d_call: TRBD1
j_call: TRBJ2-7
v_call: TRBV6-1
clone_size: once
cdr3_nt: TGTGCCAGCGGCACGTCGACAGGGGGCAAGGACGAGCAGTACTTC
cdr3_aa: CASGTSTGGKDEQYF

d_call: TRBD2
j_call: TRBJ2-2
v_call: TRBV13
clone_size: -
cdr3_nt: TGTGCCAGTAGCGGGAGAGCCACCGGGGAGCTGTTTTTT
cdr3_aa: CASSGRATGELFF

d_call: TRBD1
j_call: TRBJ2-4
v_call: TRBV2
clone_size: -
cdr3_nt: TGTGCCAGCACTGGGAACAGGGGAAACATTCAGTACTTC
cdr3_aa: CASTGNRGNIQYF

d_call: -
j_call: TRBJ2-5
v_call: TRBV7-2
clone_size: -
cdr3_nt: TGTGCCAGCAGCTTATTACAGTTAGAGACCCAGTACTTC
cdr3_aa: CASSLLQLETQYF

d_call: -
j_call: TRBJ1-3
v_call: TRBV9
clone_size: -
cdr3_nt: TGTGCCAGCAGCCCCTGGGGGCTATATGGAAACACCATATATTTT
cdr3_aa: CASSPWGLYGNTIYF

d_call: TRBD2
j_call: TRBJ2-5
v_call: TRBV27
clone_size: once
cdr3_nt: TGTGCCAGCAGTTTATTAGCGGGAGTCAGTGAGACCCAGTACTTC
cdr3_aa: CASSLLAGVSETQYF

d_call: TRBD1
j_call: TRBJ2-1
v_call: TRBV5-1
clone_size: -
cdr3_nt: TGCGCCAGCAGCTGGGACCGGGACAGGGAATACAATGAGCAGTTCTTC
cdr3_aa: CASSWDRDREYNEQFF

d_call: TRBD2
j_call: TRBJ2-4
v_call: TRBV29-1
clone_size: once
cdr3_nt: TGCAGCGTATTAGCGGGAGGGAAAAAAAACATTCAGTACTTC
cdr3_aa: CSVLAGGKKNIQYF

d_call: -
j_call: TRBJ2-1
v_call: TRBV30
clone_size: once
cdr3_nt: TGTGCCTGGAAGCCAGGCCCGGCCTACAATGAGCAGTTCTTC
cdr3_aa: CAWKPGPAYNEQFF

d_call: TRBD1
j_call: TRBJ2-3
v_call: TRBV7-2
clone_size: once
cdr3_nt: TGTGCCAGCAGCCGGACAGGGCCAGATACGCAGTATTTT
cdr3_aa: CASSRTGPDTQYF

d_call: -
j_call: TRBJ2-2
v_call: TRBV10-3
clone_size: -
cdr3_nt: TGTGCCATCAGTGAGGGGGGCCCCTTTAACACCGGGGAGCTGTTTTTT
cdr3_aa: CAISEGGPFNTGELFF

d_call: -
j_call: TRBJ2-3
v_call: TRBV11-2
clone_size: -
cdr3_nt: TGTGCCAGCAGCGCGGGACTGACAGATACGCAGTATTTT
cdr3_aa: CASSAGLTDTQYF

d_call: -
j_call: TRBJ1-2
v_call: TRBV6-1
clone_size: -
cdr3_nt: TGTGCCAGCACCTTAGGTCAGGGGTATGGCTACACCTTC
cdr3_aa: CASTLGQGYGYTF

d_call: TRBD1
j_call: TRBJ2-5
v_call: TRBV27
clone_size: -
cdr3_nt: TGTGCCAGCAGTACCCGGGACAGGGGCCGGGAGACCCAGTACTTC
cdr3_aa: CASSTRDRGRETQYF

d_call: -
j_call: TRBJ2-5
v_call: TRBV18
clone_size: -
cdr3_nt: TGTGCCAGCTCACCCCTGCCCAGGGGAGAGACCCAGTACTTC
cdr3_aa: CASSPLPRGETQYF

d_call: TRBD1
j_call: TRBJ2-7
v_call: TRBV9
clone_size: -
cdr3_nt: TGTGCCAGCAGCAAAGGACAGGGGGCGTCCTACGAGCAGTACTTC
cdr3_aa: CASSKGQGASYEQYF

d_call: -
j_call: TRBJ2-3
v_call: TRBV5-1
clone_size: -
cdr3_nt: TGCGCCAGCAGCTTGGCCGGGCAGGGTGGCACAGATACGCAGTATTTT
cdr3_aa: CASSLAGQGGTDTQYF

d_call: -
j_call: TRBJ2-7
v_call: TRBV7-9
clone_size: -
cdr3_nt: TGTGCCAGCAGCAGAGGGCCCATCTACGAGCAGTACTTC
cdr3_aa: CASSRGPIYEQYF

d_call: -
j_call: TRBJ2-2
v_call: TRBV13
clone_size: -
cdr3_nt: TGTGCCAGCAGCTCTAATCGGGGGAACACCGGGGAGCTGTTTTTT
cdr3_aa: CASSSNRGNTGELFF

d_call: -
j_call: TRBJ2-3
v_call: TRBV6-1
clone_size: -
cdr3_nt: TGTGCCAGCAGTGAACGGGCGAACCGAGGGGATACGCAGTATTTT
cdr3_aa: CASSERANRGDTQYF

d_call: TRBD1
j_call: TRBJ1-4
v_call: TRBV2
clone_size: -
cdr3_nt: TGTGCCAGCACGGTAGACAGGGTGGGAAGAGCTAATGAAAAACTGTTTTTT
cdr3_aa: CASTVDRVGRANEKLFF

d_call: TRBD1
j_call: TRBJ2-2
v_call: TRBV27
clone_size: -
cdr3_nt: TGTGCCAGCAGTTCCACCCTCGGGACAGGGGTCACCGGGGAGCTGTTTTTT
cdr3_aa: CASSSTLGTGVTGELFF

d_call: TRBD1
j_call: TRBJ2-7
v_call: TRBV2
clone_size: -
cdr3_nt: TGTGCCAGCAGAGGACAGGGGATTGATCTAGATTACGAGCAGTACTTC
cdr3_aa: CASRGQGIDLDYEQYF

d_call: TRBD1
j_call: TRBJ1-4
v_call: TRBV28
clone_size: -
cdr3_nt: TGTGCCAGCAGTTTACTTGGGACAGCAGCGCCGATTAATGAAAAACTGTTTTTT
cdr3_aa: CASSLLGTAAPINEKLFF

d_call: -
j_call: TRBJ2-7
v_call: TRBV28
clone_size: -
cdr3_nt: TGTGCCAGCAGCCCCGGGGGTCCTTCATCCTACGAGCAGTACTTC
cdr3_aa: CASSPGGPSSYEQYF

d_call: -
j_call: TRBJ2-7
v_call: TRBV25-1
clone_size: -
cdr3_nt: TGTGCCAGCAGTGTGCCTGGGACTGTACGGCAGTACTTC
cdr3_aa: CASSVPGTVRQYF

d_call: -
j_call: TRBJ1-4
v_call: TRBV6-6
clone_size: -
cdr3_nt: TGTGCCAGCAGTTACGGCAGGGCGGATGAAAAACTGTTTTTT
cdr3_aa: CASSYGRADEKLFF

d_call: -
j_call: TRBJ2-5
v_call: TRBV28
clone_size: few
cdr3_nt: TGTGCCAGCAGTCTCGGACAGTCCCAAGAGACCCAGTACTTC
cdr3_aa: CASSLGQSQETQYF

d_call: TRBD1
j_call: TRBJ2-2
v_call: TRBV19
clone_size: -
cdr3_nt: TGTGCCAGTAGTAGGACAGGGGCCACCGGGGAGCTGTTTTTT
cdr3_aa: CASSRTGATGELFF

d_call: -
j_call: TRBJ1-1
v_call: TRBV2
clone_size: once
cdr3_nt: TGTGCCAGCAGTGAGATAGAGGGTCAGGACACTGAAGCTTTCTTT
cdr3_aa: CASSEIEGQDTEAFF

d_call: TRBD1
j_call: TRBJ2-7
v_call: TRBV5-4
clone_size: -
cdr3_nt: TGTGCCAGCAGCCAGGACAGGGAAACCTACGAGCAGTACTTC
cdr3_aa: CASSQDRETYEQYF

d_call: -
j_call: TRBJ2-2
v_call: TRBV25-1
clone_size: -
cdr3_nt: TGTGCCAGCAGTGAATCAGGTTTGGACTCTTACACCGGGGAGCTGTTTTTT
cdr3_aa: CASSESGLDSYTGELFF

d_call: -
j_call: TRBJ2-3
v_call: TRBV5-1
clone_size: -
cdr3_nt: TGCGCCAGCAGCCGTATCGACAGCGCAGATACGCAGTATTTT
cdr3_aa: CASSRIDSADTQYF

d_call: -
j_call: TRBJ2-7
v_call: TRBV7-9
clone_size: -
cdr3_nt: TGTGCCAGCAGCCCAAAAGACGGGGGACAGTCCTACGAGCAGTACTTC
cdr3_aa: CASSPKDGGQSYEQYF

d_call: TRBD2
j_call: TRBJ2-1
v_call: TRBV5-4
clone_size: -
cdr3_nt: TGTGCCAGCAGCCACGAACCGGGGAGGGCGTATGAGCAGTTCTTC
cdr3_aa: CASSHEPGRAYEQFF

d_call: -
j_call: TRBJ2-1
v_call: TRBV27
clone_size: -
cdr3_nt: TGTGCCAGCAGTTTAACGGGAGTCGATGAGCAGTTCTTC
cdr3_aa: CASSLTGVDEQFF

d_call: TRBD1
j_call: TRBJ1-2
v_call: TRBV5-4
clone_size: -
cdr3_nt: TGTGCCAGCAGCTCCGGGACAGGTCTTCCGGGCACCTTC
cdr3_aa: CASSSGTGLPGTF

d_call: -
j_call: TRBJ2-4
v_call: TRBV7-9
clone_size: -
cdr3_nt: TGTGCCAGCAGCTTTAATAACATTCAGTACTTC
cdr3_aa: CASSFNNIQYF

d_call: -
j_call: TRBJ1-5
v_call: TRBV15
clone_size: -
cdr3_nt: TGTGCCACCAGCAGAGATCAGGGCTCGCAGCCCCAGCATTTT
cdr3_aa: CATSRDQGSQPQHF

d_call: TRBD1
j_call: TRBJ1-5
v_call: TRBV2
clone_size: -
cdr3_nt: TGTGCCAGCAGTCGGACAGGCGATCAGCCCCAGCATTTT
cdr3_aa: CASSRTGDQPQHF

d_call: TRBD1
j_call: TRBJ1-2
v_call: TRBV14
clone_size: -
cdr3_nt: TGTGCCAGCAGCCGACGAGTTGGACAGGGCGCGGACTATGGCTACACCTTC
cdr3_aa: CASSRRVGQGADYGYTF

d_call: TRBD2
j_call: TRBJ2-3
v_call: TRBV5-1
clone_size: -
cdr3_nt: TGCGCCAGCAGCACCACTAGCGGGAGGTCGACAGATACGCAGTATTTT
cdr3_aa: CASSTTSGRSTDTQYF

d_call: TRBD2
j_call: TRBJ2-3
v_call: TRBV11-3
clone_size: few
cdr3_nt: TGTGCCAGCAGCTTAGGTGCTAGCGGGAGTACAGATACGCAGTATTTT
cdr3_aa: CASSLGASGSTDTQYF

d_call: -
j_call: TRBJ2-2
v_call: TRBV5-1
clone_size: -
cdr3_nt: TGCGCCAGCAGCTTTCCCCGGGATACGAACACCGGGGAGCTGTTTTTT
cdr3_aa: CASSFPRDTNTGELFF

d_call: -
j_call: TRBJ2-7
v_call: TRBV28
clone_size: -
cdr3_nt: TGTGCCAGCAGTTTTCCGGGGAGAGGAGGGTACGAGCAGTACTTC
cdr3_aa: CASSFPGRGGYEQYF

d_call: -
j_call: TRBJ2-1
v_call: TRBV2
clone_size: -
cdr3_nt: TGTGCCAGCAGTGTCCAGAGGTCCTACAATGAGCAGTTCTTC
cdr3_aa: CASSVQRSYNEQFF

d_call: TRBD2
j_call: TRBJ2-3
v_call: TRBV18
clone_size: once
cdr3_nt: TGTGCCAGCTCCTCGGGAGGAGATACGCAGTATTTT
cdr3_aa: CASSSGGDTQYF